Each of the 32 T cell receptor beta chains below was sequenced from the same sample in a study of control samples from healthy donors and cancer patients. Assay: immunoSEQ multiplex PCR; the TCRdb copy retains only in-frame clones and omits some. The data contain about 70,000 clones, around 87% of them singletons. The sample taken for sequencing was PBMCs. The receptors here all came from a woman aged 50 to 60 with head and neck cancer.

This rearrangement joins TRBV7-2 to TRBJ1-5; 7 nucleotides match TRBD1. The CDR3 has 14 amino acids. With V trimmed by 5 bases and J by 2 bases, 3 bases remained unmatched. The germline gives CDR1 SGHTA, CDR2 FQGNSA. This chain's CDR3 is CASSLTGGNQPQHF. DNA of the CDR3: TGTGCCAGCAGCCTAACAGGGGGCAATCAGCCCCAGCATTTT.

This clone was observed once. V and J are TRBV15 and TRBJ2-3; unclear D gene. The V end was cut by 1 base, the J end by 5 bases, with 13 bases between. Germline V gene data show CDR1 as LNHNV and CDR2 as YYDKDF (reference sequence). The CDR3 extends over 15 amino acids. The CDR3 is CATSRVGQVGDTQYF. CDR3 DNA: TGTGCCACCAGCAGAGTTGGTCAGGTGGGAGATACGCAGTATTTT.

The chain joins TRBV7-3 to TRBJ2-2; tentatively, D is TRBD1 (7 bases). The CDR3 has 15 residues. The V and J ends lost 5 bases and 3 bases respectively, with 13 bases between them. Germline CDR1 is SGHTA and CDR2 is FQGTGA. The CDR3 nucleotides are TGTGCCAGCAGCCCAGGGGGGTTCGACACCGGGGAGCTGTTTTTT. It translates to CASSPGGFDTGELFF. The full variable domain, in which reference TRBV7-3 and TRBJ2-2 provide the parts outside the CDR3, is GAGVSQTPSNKVTEKGKYVELRCDPISGHTALYWYRQSLGQGPEFLIYFQGTGAADDSGLPNDRFFAVRPEGSVSTLKIQRTERGDSAVYLCASSPGGFDTGELFFGEGSRLTVL.

V and J are TRBV7-2 and TRBJ1-5, with 7 bases fitting TRBD1. CDR3 length: 15 amino acids. From germline, CDR1 is SGHTA and CDR2 FQGNSA. Trimming cost V 5 bases and J 1 base; bases outside gene matches: 5. Written as DNA, the CDR3 is TGTGCCAGCAGCCCGACAGGGTTCAGCAATCAGCCCCAGCATTTT. Protein sequence: CASSPTGFSNQPQHF.

The chain has TRBV15 and TRBJ1-1, with 7 positions matching TRBD1. The CDR3 covers 13 residues. The junction had 4 bases not matched to a gene; V was cut back by 9 bases and J by 0 bases. Germline V gene sequence: CDR1 LNHNV, CDR2 YYDKDF (reference sequence). CDR3 in DNA: TGTGCCACGAAACAGGGGTTGAACACTGAAGCTTTCTTT. Translated, it gives CATKQGLNTEAFF.

This clone was counted once. In the same sample, other DNA sequences code for this CDR3. This chain links TRBV28 with TRBJ1-1, with unresolved D. V lost 1 base and J lost 1, with 4 bases in between. This CDR3 comprises 13 residues. The germline CDR1 and CDR2 sequences are MDHEN and SYDVKM. CDR3 nucleotides: TGTGCCAGCAGTTTATTGGGGAACACTGAAGCTTTCTTT. Protein: CASSLLGNTEAFF. The whole variable domain, remainder taken from reference TRBV28 and TRBJ1-1, is DVKVTQSSRYLVKRTGEKVFLECVQDMDHENMFWYRQDPGLGLRLIYFSYDVKMKEKGDIPEGYSVSREKKERFSLILESASTNQTSMYLCASSLLGNTEAFFGQGTRLTVV.

The chain combines TRBV27 with TRBJ1-1; TRBD1 matches at 7 bases. The CDR3 runs 13 residues. After removal of 4 bases from V and 5 bases from J, the junction contained 4 bases not matched to a gene. CDR1 MNHEY and CDR2 SMNVEV come from the germline V gene (reference sequence). CDR3 sequence reads: CASSSQGRTEAFF. CDR3 coding DNA: TGTGCCAGCAGTTCACAGGGGAGGACTGAAGCTTTCTTT.

This rearrangement joins TRBV13 to TRBJ2-1; 10 nucleotides align to TRBD2. Germline V gene lookup returns CDR1 PRHDT and CDR2 FYEKMQ (reference sequence). The length of the CDR3 is 14 residues. Trimming took 3 bases from V and 12 from J; bases not matched to a gene: 8. CDR3 residues: CASSFSSGGDGQFF. CDR3 coding DNA: TGTGCCAGCAGCTTCAGCAGCGGGGGGGATGGGCAGTTCTTC.

The V and J genes are TRBV5-8 and TRBJ2-7, with TRBD1 as a possible D gene (6 bases). Trimming shortened V by 0 bases and J by 6 bases, and 10 bases separated the two germline ends. Germline CDR1 reads SGHTS; CDR2 reads YDEGEE. CDR3 length: 13 residues. CDR3 DNA: TGTGCCAGCAGCTTGGGAAGGGACACCGAGCAGTACTTC. Protein sequence: CASSLGRDTEQYF. The full variable domain, completed using reference TRBV5-8 and TRBJ2-7, is EAGVTQSPTHLIKTRGQQATLRCSPISGHTSVYWYQQALGLGLQFLLWYDEGEERNRGNFPPRFSGRQFPNYSSELNVNALELEDSALYLCASSLGRDTEQYFGPGTRLTVT.

The J gene is TRBJ2-7, the V gene TRBV29-1; D gene ambiguous. The germline CDR1 and CDR2 sequences are SQVTM and ANQGSEA. This CDR3 contains 12 residues. V shed 4 bases and J shed 7 bases, with 14 bases lying between them. The CDR3 bases are TGCAGCGTTGGGCTAGACACTCGGGAGCAGTACTTC. This gives the protein CSVGLDTREQYF.

The chain joins TRBV28 to TRBJ2-2; TRBD2 might be the D (6 bases). CDR3 length equals 15 residues. The ends were cut back, 1 base at V and 5 bases at J, with 11 bases in the middle. The germline V gene has CDR1 MDHEN and CDR2 SYDVKM. The CDR3: CASSLLTAGTGELFF. For the CDR3, the DNA is TGTGCCAGCAGTTTATTAACGGCGGGAACCGGGGAGCTGTTTTTT. Full variable domain (rest looked up from reference TRBV28 and TRBJ2-2): DVKVTQSSRYLVKRTGEKVFLECVQDMDHENMFWYRQDPGLGLRLIYFSYDVKMKEKGDIPEGYSVSREKKERFSLILESASTNQTSMYLCASSLLTAGTGELFFGEGSRLTVL.

Note on this clone: Other DNA sequences from this sample encode an identical CDR3 as well. The chain uses TRBV21-1 and TRBJ1-2; the DNA was not used to check the table's D call, TRBD1. TRBV21-1 corresponds to a pseudogene. CDR3 length equals 20 residues. The CDR3 region is CASSKVKDGRGQRTNYGYTF. CDR3 in DNA: TGTGCCAGCAGCAAAGTTAAAGACGGCAGGGGGCAACGGACTAACTATGGCTACACCTTC.

This clone turned up a few times. V is TRBV11-2 and J is TRBJ2-1; the D is unclear. CDR1 and CDR2 (germline): SGHAT, FQNNGV. Trimming removed 0 bases from V and 2 bases from J, with 17 bases in between. This CDR3 is 18 amino acids long. As DNA, the CDR3 is TGTGCCAGCAGCTTAGATTGGCTCATAGTGAATGCCTACAATGAGCAGTTCTTC. This gives the protein CASSLDWLIVNAYNEQFF.

The chain links TRBV5-4 to TRBJ1-6; D may be TRBD1 (6 bases). Trimming removed 3 bases from V and 7 bases from J, with 11 bases in between. CDR3 length: 14 amino acids. CDR1 is SGHNT, CDR2 YYREEE, per germline (reference sequence). CDR3 in amino acids: CASSSGTRNSPLHF. As DNA, the CDR3 is TGTGCCAGCAGCTCGGGGACACGGAATTCACCCCTCCACTTT.

This chain uses TRBV6-6 with TRBJ1-2, with 9 nucleotides matching TRBD1. The V segment lost 5 bases and the J segment 0 bases; nucleotides outside the gene matches: 10. CDR3 length equals 17 residues. Germline loops: CDR1 MNHNY, CDR2 SVGAGI (reference sequence). CDR3 nucleotides: TGTGCCAGCAGTCGACCGGGGACAGGGCAGGCTAACTATGGCTACACCTTC. Translation: CASSRPGTGQANYGYTF.

The chain links TRBV30 to TRBJ2-2; D may match TRBD1 or TRBD2 (6 bases each). V dropped 4 bases and J dropped 3 bases, with 18 bases sitting between them. Germline CDR1 GTSNPN, CDR2 SVGIG (reference sequence). The CDR3 sequence is 16 residues long. The CDR3 nucleotides read TGTGCCTGGATCGCCGGGGGCGCCACTGACACCGGGGAGCTGTTTTTT. Residues: CAWIAGGATDTGELFF.

This clone was seen once. The rearrangement joins TRBV6-4 to TRBJ2-1; tentatively, D is TRBD1 (7 bases). The CDR3 sequence is 14 residues long. CDR1 is MRHNA and CDR2 is SNTAGT in the germline V gene. V dropped 6 bases and J dropped 4 bases, with 13 bases sitting between them. CDR3 sequence reads: CASSQEGAYNEQFF. The CDR3 DNA sequence: TGTGCCAGCAGCCAGGAGGGGGCTTACAATGAGCAGTTCTTC.

V is TRBV4-3 and J is TRBJ2-7; TRBD2 is a possible D gene (5 bases). Trimming left V 1 base short and J 0 bases short, with 10 bases between. The CDR3 has 15 residues. Germline CDR1 and CDR2: LGHNA and YSLEER. CDR3 amino acids: CASSQGVAYSYEQYF. The CDR3, as DNA: TGCGCCAGCAGCCAAGGGGTAGCGTACTCCTACGAGCAGTACTTC.

The V and J genes are TRBV13 and TRBJ2-1, with 8 nucleotides matching TRBD2. The CDR3 covers 14 residues. The J segment lost 5 bases and the V segment lost 6 bases, leaving 6 bases of the junction unmatched. The germline CDR1 and CDR2 sequences are PRHDT and FYEKMQ (reference sequence). CDR3 nucleotides: TGTGCCAGCAGAATTCGACTAGCGCACAATGAGCAGTTCTTC. This codes for CASRIRLAHNEQFF.

This chain links TRBV6-2 or TRBV6-3 with TRBJ2-7; D is undetermined. Germline-derived CDR1 and CDR2 are MNHEY and SVGEGT. This CDR3 region has 15 residues. Trimming took 0 bases from V and 3 from J, leaving 12 bases between them. The CDR3 loop reads CASSYSGIIGYEQYF. In DNA form, the CDR3 reads TGTGCCAGCAGTTACTCGGGGATTATCGGCTACGAGCAGTACTTC.

This rearrangement joins TRBV7-2 to TRBJ1-4; D gene unclear. The CDR3 consists of 15 residues. The germline V and J ends were trimmed by 3 bases and 7 bases, with 15 bases remaining between them. Germline-derived CDR1 and CDR2 are SGHTA and FQGNSA. CDR3 DNA: TGTGCCAGCAGCTTCGGGCTTACTCAGGCTGAAAAACTGTTTTTT. This encodes CASSFGLTQAEKLFF.

There are a few counts of this clone. The chain is built from TRBV3-1 (or the pseudogene TRBV3-2) and TRBJ2-5; possibly TRBD1 or TRBD2 for D (5 bases each). The length of the CDR3 is 15 residues. Looked up from germline, CDR1 is LGHDT and CDR2 is YNNKEL (reference sequence). With 4 bases removed from V and 7 bases from J, the gap between germline ends came to 19 bases. CDR3 in amino acids: CASSLRGVGRGTQYF. The CDR3 DNA sequence: TGTGCCAGCAGCCTTAGAGGGGTAGGCCGGGGGACCCAGTACTTC.

This clone was found a few times. The V and J genes are TRBV14 and TRBJ2-3; D gene ambiguous. Trimming removed 4 bases at V and 5 bases at J, with 10 bases between. Germline V gene data show CDR1 as SGHDN and CDR2 as FVKESK. The CDR3 length is 13 residues. DNA for the CDR3: TGTGCCAGCAGCCCCTTCTTCGGAGATACGCAGTATTTT. It translates to CASSPFFGDTQYF. The full variable domain, with the rest looked up from reference TRBV14 and TRBJ2-3, is EAGVTQFPSHSVIEKGQTVTLRCDPISGHDNLYWYRRVMGKEIKFLLHFVKESKQDESGMPNNRFLAERTGGTYSTLKVQPAELEDSGVYFCASSPFFGDTQYFGPGTRLTVL.

V is TRBV30 and J is TRBJ2-3, with a possible D match to TRBD2 (5 bases). From germline, CDR1 is GTSNPN and CDR2 SVGIG (reference sequence). V lost 5 bases to trimming and J lost 3 bases, with 24 bases between them. The CDR3 has 17 residues. The CDR3 DNA sequence: TGTGCCTGGCTACAACGGAACCGAGGGCCAAAGACAGATACGCAGTATTTT. Translated: CAWLQRNRGPKTDTQYF.

This CDR3 is CASSPDRASNYGYTF. The CDR3, as DNA: TGTGCCAGCAGCCCGGACAGGGCTTCCAACTATGGCTACACCTTC. This sequence joins TRBV5-6 and TRBJ1-2, with 8 bases identical to TRBD1. The junction had 7 bases not matched to a gene; V was cut back by 4 bases and J by 2 bases. Germline assignment: CDR1 SGHDT and CDR2 YYEEEE. The CDR3 runs 15 residues.

This clone has only one observation. J is TRBJ1-1 and V is TRBV4-3; the D gene is possibly TRBD1 (6 bases). Germline CDR1 and CDR2: LGHNA and YSLEER. This CDR3 spans 18 amino acids. Trimming took 0 bases from V and 1 from J, leaving 18 bases between them. The CDR3 loop reads CASSQELWGGSQNTEAFF. DNA of the CDR3: TGCGCCAGCAGCCAAGAGCTCTGGGGGGGCAGCCAGAACACTGAAGCTTTCTTT.

The V gene is TRBV19, the J gene TRBJ1-2; possibly TRBD1 for D (5 bases). The CDR3 length is 17 residues. Germline CDR1 LNHDA, CDR2 SQIVND (reference sequence). The germline V and J ends were trimmed by 6 bases and 0 bases, with 20 bases remaining between them. Here the CDR3 DNA reads TGTGCCAGTAGGGCTCCAGGGAAACGAGCAACTAACTATGGCTACACCTTC. It is translated as CASRAPGKRATNYGYTF.

This chain links TRBV28 with TRBJ1-1, with D perhaps matching TRBD1 (5 bases). Trimming left V 8 bases short and J 5 bases short, with 21 bases between. Looked up from germline, CDR1 is MDHEN and CDR2 is SYDVKM. CDR3 length: 15 amino acids. CDR3 nucleotides: TGTGCCAGCTACACGGGAGCAGGGCTATGGACTGAAGCTTTCTTT. Its protein product is CASYTGAGLWTEAFF.

The chain carries TRBV6-2 or TRBV6-3 and TRBJ2-5; TRBD2 might be the D (5 bases). Germline CDR1 is MNHEY and CDR2 is SVGEGT. V lost 2 bases and J lost 11, with 12 bases in between. The CDR3 covers 12 residues. The chain's CDR3 is CASSYASSRQYF. The CDR3 DNA is TGTGCCAGCAGTTACGCTTCTAGCAGGCAGTACTTC.

The V and J genes are TRBV6-6 and TRBJ1-4, with TRBD1 matching 7 bases. V gave up 7 bases and J gave up 14 bases; unmatched junction bases: 10. Germline lookup yields CDR1 MNHNY and CDR2 SVGAGI (reference sequence). This CDR3 is 12 amino acids long. CDR3 sequence (DNA): TGTGCCAGCACCTGGGGCGGGACAGTGCTGTTTTTT. Its protein is CASTWGGTVLFF.

Here the CDR3 reads CASSLRGGRETQYF. For the CDR3, the DNA is TGTGCCAGCAGCTTGCGGGGGGGGCGAGAGACCCAGTACTTC. The J gene is TRBJ2-5, the V gene TRBV5-4; 8 bases map to TRBD2. Looked up from germline, CDR1 is SGHNT and CDR2 is YYREEE (reference sequence). V dropped 1 base and J dropped 4; count of bases not matched to a gene: 3. The CDR3 spans 14 residues.

V gene TRBV6-2 or TRBV6-3 combines with J gene TRBJ1-1, with D possibly TRBD1 on 6 matching bases. Germline V gene sequence: CDR1 MNHEY, CDR2 SVGEGT. V was cut by 2 bases and J by 0 bases, with 10 bases left in between. The CDR3 has 15 amino acids. The CDR3 region has the DNA TGTGCCAGCAGTTACGGGGGGCGCGTGAACACTGAAGCTTTCTTT. Its translation: CASSYGGRVNTEAFF.